What follows are 32 T cell receptor beta chains derived from one specimen sequenced in a study of T cells in Graves' hyperthyroidism and ophthalmopathy. Amplified regions were TCR beta CDR3 sequences from RNA transcripts. TCR CDR3 underwent first-round RT-PCR with the HTBI primer set. MiXCR, run by TCRdb on the multiplex PCR reads, gives a single entry per CDR3 protein. The top ten hold about 16% of the sample, which has roughly 700,000 distinct CDR3 sequences, 15% to 20% seen once. Sequences were obtained from blood. All receptors derive from a man aged 50-59 years with Graves' hyperthyroidism.

The chain uses TRBV28 and TRBJ2-4; TRBD1 matches at 7 bases. The CDR3 is made up of 17 amino acids. V gave up 2 bases and J gave up 4 bases; unmatched junction bases: 11. Germline loops: CDR1 MDHEN, CDR2 SYDVKM. CDR3 in DNA: TGTGCCAGCAGTTTAATCGGTCAGGGGGTCAGGAAAAACATTCAGTACTTC. This codes for CASSLIGQGVRKNIQYF.

A single count supports this clonotype. This may be a read error, as it is one base from a much larger clone. This chain links TRBV5-8 with TRBJ1-5; TRBD1 matches 11 bases. The V and J ends lost 1 base and 1 base, in that order; junction bases with no gene match: 10. This CDR3 has 19 amino acids. Germline V lookup: CDR1 SGHTS, CDR2 YDEGEE. CDR3 DNA: TGTGCCAGCAGCTTGCGGGACAGGGGGTCTTACAGAAGCAATCAGCCCCAGCATTTT. Translation gives CASSLRDRGSYRSNQPQHF.

This clonotype came up a few times. The rearrangement uses TRBV5-1 and TRBJ2-7; 11 positions agree with TRBD2. The germline V gene has CDR1 SGHRS and CDR2 YFSETQ. CDR3 length: 15 amino acids. V lost 5 bases, J lost 5 bases, and 9 bases stayed unmatched. The CDR3 spells CASRSVAGGPDEQYF. The CDR3 DNA reads as TGCGCCAGCAGATCCGTAGCGGGAGGGCCGGACGAGCAGTACTTC. The variable domain in full, completed from reference TRBV5-1 and TRBJ2-7, reads KAGVTQTPRYLIKTRGQQVTLSCSPISGHRSVSWYQQTPGQGLQFLFEYFSETQRNKGNFPGRFSGRQFSNSRSEMNVSTLELGDSALYLCASRSVAGGPDEQYFGPGTRLTVT.

V usage is TRBV18 and J usage is TRBJ2-7; D is unresolved. Between the trimmed V and J ends, which lost 4 bases and 6 bases, there was a span of 13 bases. The CDR3 extends over 13 amino acids. CDR1 and CDR2 (germline): KGHSH, LQKENI. CDR3: CASSLSRRAEQYF. Written as DNA, the CDR3 is TGTGCCAGCTCACTTTCCCGACGTGCCGAGCAGTACTTC.

This clonotype was counted only a few times. V gene TRBV14 combines with J gene TRBJ2-2; no firm D call. Germline values: CDR1 SGHDN, CDR2 FVKESK. The CDR3 is 15 amino acids. V was trimmed by 1 base and J by 2 bases, leaving 8 bases between them. CDR3 nucleotide sequence: TGTGCCAGCAGCCAAGTGGGGTTTAACACCGGGGAGCTGTTTTTT. Its translation is CASSQVGFNTGELFF.

The chain couples TRBV6-1 to TRBJ2-3; D gene ambiguous. Germline V gene sequence: CDR1 MNHNS, CDR2 SASEGT. This CDR3 contains 14 residues. Trimming left V 6 bases short and J 4 bases short, with 14 bases between. CDR3 loop: CASSHRMSADTQYF. CDR3 coding DNA: TGTGCCAGCAGCCATAGGATGTCTGCAGATACGCAGTATTTT.

In its sample, this clonotype was seen many times. The V and J genes are TRBV29-1 and TRBJ2-5; 8 bases match TRBD2. The trim removed 6 bases at V and 4 bases at J, leaving 7 bases unmatched. The CDR3 spans 13 residues. Germline lookup yields CDR1 SQVTM and CDR2 ANQGSEA. CDR3: CSVVAGLGETQYF. CDR3 nucleotide sequence: TGCAGCGTGGTAGCGGGGTTGGGAGAGACCCAGTACTTC.

In this sample, this clonotype turned up many times. This sequence joins TRBV12-3 or TRBV12-4 and TRBJ1-5; D call uncertain. The CDR3 length is 13 residues. The V end lost 6 bases, the J end lost 7 bases, and 13 bases lay between the germline ends. CDR3 bases: TGTGCCAGCAGCCGGACTGCTGACCAGCCCCAGCATTTT. Translated, it gives CASSRTADQPQHF.

This clonotype was recorded many times. This rearrangement joins TRBV28 to TRBJ2-1, with D perhaps TRBD2 (6 bases). The length of the CDR3 is 17 residues. V was shortened by 10 bases and J by 0 bases, with 22 bases between the two germline ends. CDR1 MDHEN and CDR2 SYDVKM come from the germline V gene. The CDR3 protein is CAIHRFTRGGSYNEQFF. In DNA form, the CDR3 reads TGTGCCATCCACCGATTTACGAGGGGAGGCTCCTACAATGAGCAGTTCTTC.

This clonotype was seen at least ten times. This chain joins TRBV5-1 and TRBJ2-1; 14 bases line up with TRBD2. The V gene's germline CDR1 is SGHRS and CDR2 YFSETQ. The V and J ends lost 2 bases and 7 bases, in that order; junction bases with no gene match: 11. The CDR3 is made up of 18 amino acids. The CDR3 region has the DNA TGCGCCAGCAGCTTCGAGACTAGCGGGAGGGCCCTCAGGAATGAGCAGTTCTTC. Amino acid sequence: CASSFETSGRALRNEQFF.

V and J are TRBV9 and TRBJ2-2; 14 bases line up with TRBD2. V dropped 0 bases and J dropped 6; count of bases not matched to a gene: 4. Germline-derived CDR1 and CDR2 are SGDLS and YYNGEE. The CDR3 runs 17 residues. The CDR3 nucleotides read TGTGCCAGCAGCGTAGCGGGACTAGCGGGAGTGGCCGGGGAGCTGTTTTTT. Its protein is CASSVAGLAGVAGELFF.

This clonotype occurred many times. The chain links TRBV5-8 to TRBJ1-1; maybe TRBD1 (6 bases). CDR3 length: 15 amino acids. The germline gives CDR1 SGHTS, CDR2 YDEGEE. Trimming removed 4 bases at V and 2 bases at J, with 15 bases between. For the CDR3, the DNA is TGTGCCAGCAGCCCCCACAGGGAATTTAACACTGAAGCTTTCTTT. Encoded protein: CASSPHREFNTEAFF.

This clonotype was seen many times. V usage is TRBV7-2 and J usage is TRBJ2-1; 10 bases align to TRBD2. Germline CDR1 is SGHTA and CDR2 is FQGNSA. V lost 2 bases to trimming and J lost 5 bases; unmatched junction nucleotides: 6. The CDR3 has 16 residues. CDR3 region: CASSLPAGGRNNEQFF. CDR3 DNA sequence: TGTGCCAGCAGCTTACCAGCGGGAGGGAGAAACAATGAGCAGTTCTTC.

This clonotype was seen many times. The chain links TRBV6-2 or TRBV6-3 to TRBJ2-7, with 9 bases matching TRBD1. Germline lookup yields CDR1 MNHEY and CDR2 SVGEGT. CDR3 size: 13 residues. The V segment lost 5 bases and the J segment 5 bases; nucleotides outside the gene matches: 4. Here the CDR3 DNA reads TGTGCCAGCAGTGACAGGGGGATCCACGAGCAGTACTTC. It yields the protein CASSDRGIHEQYF.

There are many counts of this clonotype. The rearrangement uses TRBV28 and TRBJ2-1, with D perhaps TRBD2 (5 bases). From germline, CDR1 is MDHEN and CDR2 SYDVKM. The CDR3 is made up of 17 amino acids. V was pared by 3 bases and J by 0 bases, with 15 bases between. As DNA, the CDR3 is TGTGCCAGCAGTTTGGGCCGAGGGTCAAGCTCCTACAATGAGCAGTTCTTC. Encoded protein: CASSLGRGSSSYNEQFF.

This clonotype was observed many times. V is TRBV7-9 and J is TRBJ2-4; the match to TRBD2 covers 8 bases. Germline values: CDR1 SEHNR, CDR2 FQNEAQ (reference sequence). With V trimmed by 4 bases and J by 4 bases, 12 bases remained unmatched. The CDR3 runs to 17 residues. The CDR3 DNA reads as TGTGCCAGCAGCTCAATCGGGACTAGTTCTATTAAAAACATTCAGTACTTC. Translation: CASSSIGTSSIKNIQYF.

This clonotype appeared a few times. The chain has TRBV28 and TRBJ2-2, with 8 positions matching TRBD1. V gave up 5 bases and J gave up 8 bases; unmatched junction bases: 13. Germline lookup yields CDR1 MDHEN and CDR2 SYDVKM. CDR3 length: 16 amino acids. The CDR3 DNA is TGTGCCAGCAGTACCGCCGGGACAGGATTGAGGGGGGAGCTGTTTTTT. Translating it yields CASSTAGTGLRGELFF.

This clonotype was counted ten times or more. This sequence joins TRBV2 and TRBJ2-1; TRBD2 agrees at 8 bases. V shed 6 bases, J shed 4 bases, and the junction held 5 bases outside the gene matches. This CDR3 region has 14 residues. Germline V gene lookup returns CDR1 SNHLY and CDR2 FYNNEI. The CDR3 spells CASRRASGYNEQFF. The CDR3 region has the DNA TGTGCCAGCAGAAGGGCTAGCGGGTACAATGAGCAGTTCTTC. Complete variable domain (other parts from reference TRBV2 and TRBJ2-1): EPEVTQTPSHQVTQMGQEVILRCVPISNHLYFYWYRQILGQKVEFLVSFYNNEISEKSEIFDDQFSVERPDGSNFTLKIRSTKLEDSAMYFCASRRASGYNEQFFGPGTRLTVL.

Ten or more counts support this clonotype. The rearrangement links TRBV10-3 to TRBJ1-2; 8 bases align to TRBD1. The V gene end was trimmed by 3 bases and the J gene end by 7 bases; junction bases not matched to a gene: 16. The germline gives CDR1 ENHRY, CDR2 SYGVKD. The CDR3 has 17 amino acids. DNA of the CDR3: TGTGCCATCAGTGATCGGACAGGGTTATTTTTGAGGGCTGGCTACACCTTC. It yields the protein CAISDRTGLFLRAGYTF.

The chain couples TRBV10-3 to TRBJ2-5, with TRBD2 matching over 12 bases. The ends lost 6 bases at V and 2 bases at J; junction bases unmatched: 10. The length of the CDR3 is 17 residues. CDR1 ENHRY and CDR2 SYGVKD come from the germline V gene. This CDR3 reads CAISKRPGTSGQETQYF. CDR3 nucleotides: TGTGCCATCAGCAAACGTCCCGGGACTAGCGGGCAAGAGACCCAGTACTTC.

This clonotype was observed many times. This CDR3 is CASSAGQGNYNEQFF. The DNA for the CDR3 is TGTGCCAGCAGCGCGGGACAGGGTAACTACAATGAGCAGTTCTTC. This sequence joins TRBV11-2 and TRBJ2-1; 9 bases map to TRBD1. Germline trimming cut 5 bases from V and 3 bases from J; bases unmatched to any gene: 5. The CDR3 totals 15 residues. CDR1 SGHAT and CDR2 FQNNGV come from the germline V gene. Looking up the rest from reference TRBV11-2 and TRBJ2-1 gives the full variable domain: EAGVAQSPRYKIIEKRQSVAFWCNPISGHATLYWYQQILGQGPKLLIQFQNNGVVDDSQLPKDRFSAERLKGVDSTLKIQPAKLEDSAVYLCASSAGQGNYNEQFFGPGTRLTVL.

This clonotype was seen a handful of times. The J gene is TRBJ1-1, the V gene TRBV11-1; TRBD1 might be the D (5 bases). The germline V gene has CDR1 SGHAT and CDR2 FQDESV (reference sequence). CDR3 length equals 11 residues. The germline V and J ends were trimmed by 4 bases and 10 bases, with 10 bases remaining between them. CDR3 nucleotides: TGTGCCAGCAGCTCGCTGGGACGAGCTTTCTTT. It translates to CASSSLGRAFF.

At least ten counts were recorded for this clonotype. The chain uses TRBV2 and TRBJ2-3; 11 bases align to TRBD2. Germline V gene data show CDR1 as SNHLY and CDR2 as FYNNEI. V was pared by 10 bases and J by 6 bases, with 15 bases of the junction left unmatched. This CDR3 contains 16 residues. In DNA, the CDR3 is TGTGCCACCCCAAACGCGGCTAGCGGGGGGTCGGATACGCAGTATTTT. Translated: CATPNAASGGSDTQYF. Filled out from reference TRBV2 and TRBJ2-3, the complete variable domain reads EPEVTQTPSHQVTQMGQEVILRCVPISNHLYFYWYRQILGQKVEFLVSFYNNEISEKSEIFDDQFSVERPDGSNFTLKIRSTKLEDSAMYFCATPNAASGGSDTQYFGPGTRLTVL.

The chain links TRBV5-6 to TRBJ2-7; the match to TRBD2 covers 10 bases. Germline CDR1 SGHDT, CDR2 YYEEEE. The junction had 10 bases not matched to a gene; V was cut back by 3 bases and J by 7 bases. The CDR3 contains 15 residues. The CDR3 DNA reads TGTGCCAGCAGCTCCACCGGGACTAGCGTAGAAGAGCAGTACTTC. Its protein is CASSSTGTSVEEQYF. The entire variable domain, with the rest obtained from reference TRBV5-6 and TRBJ2-7, is as follows: DAGVTQSPTHLIKTRGQQVTLRCSPKSGHDTVSWYQQALGQGPQFIFQYYEEEERQRGNFPDRFSGHQFPNYSSELNVNALLLGDSALYLCASSSTGTSVEEQYFGPGTRLTVT.

This clonotype came up a few times. The chain links TRBV5-4 to TRBJ2-3; TRBD1 or TRBD2 may be the D gene (6 bases each). V shed 0 bases and J shed 4 bases, with 15 bases lying between them. Germline V CDR1 and CDR2: SGHNT, YYREEE (reference sequence). The CDR3 length is 16 residues. This chain's CDR3 is CASSLGGGGGADTQYF. The CDR3, as DNA: TGTGCCAGCAGCTTGGGAGGTGGGGGCGGGGCAGATACGCAGTATTTT.

The genes are TRBV6-1 and TRBJ1-5; D perhaps matches TRBD1 (6 bases). V was pared by 5 bases and J by 1 base, with 15 bases between. The germline V gene encodes CDR1 MNHNS and CDR2 SASEGT. CDR3 length: 16 residues. This CDR3 reads CASSPPGGLSNQPQHF. CDR3 nucleotides: TGTGCCAGCAGTCCCCCGGGGGGGCTAAGCAATCAGCCCCAGCATTTT.

This clonotype occurred many times. The chain carries TRBV27 and TRBJ2-7, with a possible D match to TRBD1 (6 bases). V was cut by 6 bases and J by 6 bases, with 15 bases left in between. This CDR3 has 13 residues. Germline values: CDR1 MNHEY, CDR2 SMNVEV (reference sequence). DNA for the CDR3: TGTGCCAGCAGAAATACAGGGATTGGCGAGCAGTACTTC. Its translation is CASRNTGIGEQYF.

This clonotype turned up a few times. The genes are TRBV15 and TRBJ2-1; D not resolved. The ends were cut back, 1 base at V and 13 bases at J, with 14 bases in the middle. The germline CDR1 and CDR2 sequences are LNHNV and YYDKDF (reference sequence). The CDR3 contains 13 residues. The CDR3 reads CATSRALQRFQFF. In DNA form, the CDR3 reads TGTGCCACCAGCAGAGCTCTACAGCGTTTTCAGTTCTTC. Full variable domain (remainder filled in from reference TRBV15 and TRBJ2-1): DAMVIQNPRYQVTQFGKPVTLSCSQTLNHNVMYWYQQKSSQAPKLLFHYYDKDFNNEADTPDNFQSRRPNTSFCFLDIRSPGLGDTAMYLCATSRALQRFQFFGPGTRLTVL.

This clonotype was recorded a few times. V and J are TRBV3-1 and TRBJ2-5; 8 bases map to TRBD2. V lost 5 bases, J lost 4 bases, and 9 bases stayed unmatched. This CDR3 comprises 15 residues. CDR1 and CDR2 from the germline V gene are LGHDT and YNNKEL (reference sequence). CDR3 in DNA: TGTGCCAGCAGCGTGAGCGGGAGCTCAGGAGAGACCCAGTACTTC. Translation gives CASSVSGSSGETQYF.

Comments on this clonotype: One end of the junction varies from germline; a read error may be responsible. The J gene is TRBJ2-7, the V gene TRBV19; D unresolved. The CDR3 is made up of 14 amino acids. CDR1 is LNHDA, CDR2 SQIVND, per germline (reference sequence). CDR3 sequence reads: CVSSHASQAYEQYF. DNA of the CDR3: TGTGTCAGTAGCCATGCCTCCCAGGCCTACGAGCAGTACTTC.

In its sample, this clonotype was seen a few times. The chain couples TRBV24-1 to TRBJ2-3, with 8 bases matching TRBD1. V was pared by 5 bases and J by 5 bases, with 5 bases of the junction left unmatched. Per the germline V gene, CDR1 is KGHDR and CDR2 is SFDVKD. This CDR3 has 14 residues. The DNA for the CDR3 is TGTGCCACCAGTGTTCAGGGGGCAATAGATACGCAGTATTTT. As protein: CATSVQGAIDTQYF.

Many counts were recorded for this clonotype. The rearrangement joins TRBV5-1 to TRBJ2-3; 11 nucleotides match TRBD2. CDR3 length: 16 amino acids. The V gene's germline CDR1 is SGHRS and CDR2 YFSETQ. J was trimmed by 2 bases and V by 7 bases; bases with no gene match: 9. The CDR3 nucleotides read TGCGCCAGCGGTGCCGGGACTAGCGGCTACACAGATACGCAGTATTTT. This encodes CASGAGTSGYTDTQYF.